This TCR beta chain was sequenced for a study of blood T cell repertoires in COVID-19. Across the whole study: Sites across the United States, Italy and Spain contributed samples from acute and convalescent COVID-19. T cells, B-cell-depleted T cells, or PBMCs provided the cDNA or gDNA that served as material.

Original handling: Reference gene primer amplification gave nucleated cell count estimates. The assay was immunoSEQ multiplex PCR, and TCRdb's table has in-frame clones only and misses some. The DNA was the basis for D and trimming; V, J and clone size are from that table. The sample contains 90,000 to 100,000 clones, 80% to 90% of which appear only once. The germline V gene encodes CDR1 SGHDT and CDR2 YYEEEE. This CDR3 spans 14 amino acids. V was cut by 0 bases and J by 3 bases, with 9 bases left in between. This receptor was taken from a human donor in a cohort sampled during active COVID-19. The material sequenced was peripheral blood. The chain joins TRBV5-6 to TRBJ1-2; possible D gene TRBD1, 6 bases. CDR3 sequence (DNA): TGTGCCAGCAGCTTGGGGGGACACCACTATGGCTACACCTTC. It is translated as CASSLGGHHYGYTF.